One sample yielded the 10 T cell receptor beta chains listed below, sequenced in a study of T cells after yellow fever vaccination. Via MiXCR, TCRdb re-called the 5' RACE reads, giving one row per CDR3 protein. The sample yields about 350,000 distinct CDR3 sequences, more than 9% seen once. The sequencing used PBMCs, collected on the day of the first yellow fever vaccination. These receptor sequences come from a young man who received the YFV17D yellow fever vaccine.

This chain's CDR3 is CASSQGPGRIEQYV. The CDR3 DNA is TGTGCCAGCAGCCAAGGGCCAGGGCGGATTGAGCAGTACGTC. The genes are TRBV7-8 and TRBJ2-7; D perhaps matches TRBD1 (5 bases). The CDR3 contains 14 residues. V was clipped by 5 bases and J by 7 bases, with 18 bases between them. Germline V gives CDR1 SGHVS, CDR2 FQNEAQ.

The chain links TRBV6-2 or TRBV6-3 to TRBJ1-5; D remains ambiguous. V lost 0 bases and J lost 7, with 7 bases in between. The CDR3 has 13 amino acids. The germline V gene has CDR1 MNHEY and CDR2 SVGEGT. The CDR3 DNA is TGTGCCAGCAGTTACTCGACGCTCCAGCCCCAGCATTTT. Protein product: CASSYSTLQPQHF.

This clonotype was detected a few times. This chain connects TRBV5-1 to TRBJ1-1; D gene unclear. The CDR3 runs 15 residues. The germline V and J ends were trimmed by 0 bases and 0 bases, with 9 bases remaining between them. Per the germline V gene, CDR1 is SGHRS and CDR2 is YFSETQ. CDR3 nucleotides: TGCGCCAGCAGCTTGGGGCCTGCGATGAACACTGAAGCTTTCTTT. It specifies CASSLGPAMNTEAFF.

In its sample, this clonotype was seen a few times. The chain has TRBV6-1 and TRBJ2-2; either TRBD1 or TRBD2 may supply D (5 bases each). Germline V gene sequence: CDR1 MNHNS, CDR2 SASEGT. The length of the CDR3 is 13 residues. V lost 8 bases and J 6 bases, leaving 13 bases between the germline ends. CDR3 nucleotides: TGTGCCAGCCGTGTCGGGGCCCCCGGGGAGCTGTTTTTT. Translated, it gives CASRVGAPGELFF.

The chain is built from TRBV28 and TRBJ2-1, with 8 bases that match TRBD2. There are 15 residues in the CDR3. V lost 2 bases to trimming and J lost 3 bases; unmatched junction nucleotides: 3. Germline V gene lookup returns CDR1 MDHEN and CDR2 SYDVKM. CDR3 DNA sequence: TGTGCCAGCAGTTTAATTAGCGGGATCTACAATGAGCAGTTCTTC. Its protein is CASSLISGIYNEQFF.

This chain uses TRBV10-2 with TRBJ2-3; 9 bases line up with TRBD2. V was pared by 4 bases and J by 5 bases, with 10 bases of the junction left unmatched. Germline values: CDR1 WSHSY, CDR2 SAAADI. The CDR3 is 16 amino acids. In DNA form, the CDR3 reads TGCGCCAGCAGTGGCGGGCTAGCGGGGCGGGGAGATACGCAGTATTTT. It is translated as CASSGGLAGRGDTQYF.

The chain couples TRBV5-1 to TRBJ2-1; D is possibly TRBD2 (5 bases). The ends were cut back, 7 bases at V and 9 bases at J, with 8 bases in the middle. The V gene's germline CDR1 is SGHRS and CDR2 YFSETQ. The CDR3 is made up of 10 amino acids. This CDR3 is CASGEGEQFF. The DNA of the CDR3 is TGCGCCAGCGGCGAGGGTGAGCAGTTCTTC.

This clonotype was detected a few times. V is TRBV20-1 and J is TRBJ1-5; 9 bases are a match to TRBD1. The CDR3 has 15 amino acids. J was trimmed by 0 bases and V by 4 bases; bases with no gene match: 4. Germline lookup yields CDR1 DFQATT and CDR2 SNEGSKA (reference sequence). DNA of the CDR3: TGCAGTGCTAACAGGGGGCTATCTAGCAATCAGCCCCAGCATTTT. This sequence encodes CSANRGLSSNQPQHF.

This clonotype has a handful of counts. The chain joins TRBV7-9 to TRBJ2-7, with no clear D. V was shortened by 6 bases and J by 0 bases, with 15 bases between the two germline ends. CDR1 and CDR2 from the germline V gene are SEHNR and FQNEAQ (reference sequence). The CDR3 has 15 amino acids. Here the CDR3 DNA reads TGTGCCAGCAGTCTAAGGACCGAAAGCTCCTACGAGCAGTACTTC. This translates into CASSLRTESSYEQYF.

This clonotype showed up just a few times. The chain joins TRBV19 to TRBJ1-1, with no clear D. This CDR3 comprises 14 residues. Germline CDR1 LNHDA, CDR2 SQIVND (reference sequence). Trimming took off 0 bases at V and 5 bases at J, with 10 bases between the two ends. CDR3 sequence: CASSIDPGETEAFF. For the CDR3, the DNA is TGTGCCAGTAGTATAGATCCCGGGGAAACTGAAGCTTTCTTT.